The clone carrying this T cell receptor beta chain has only one observation. Its specificity is not known. The data were taken from a study of blood T cells in healthy people across ages. About 10 milliliters of peripheral blood were drawn from each donor into EDTA-treated tubes. With a J-beta primer mix and a sample-barcoded 5' primer, a second PCR ran 7 to 11 cycles. Each CDR3 protein gets one entry after TCRdb re-called the 5' RACE reads with MiXCR. The sample yields about 1.4 million distinct CDR3 sequences, roughly 64% seen once. With 4 bases removed from V and 3 bases from J, the gap between germline ends came to 7 bases. Germline V gives CDR1 MNHNY, CDR2 SVGAGI (reference sequence). The CDR3 is 13 residues long. Study-wide results and limits: Among long-lived donors, naive CD4+ cells were more numerous and diversity higher than in aged donors.

The chain combines TRBV6-6 with TRBJ1-5, with D unclear. This sequence originates from a man between 18 and 35 years old in good health. Sequencing used blood. CDR3 sequence: CASSSRINQPQHF. Written as DNA, the CDR3 is TGTGCCAGCAGTTCCCGGATCAATCAGCCCCAGCATTTT.